Below, 25 T cell receptor beta chains from the same sample are listed, as sequenced in a study of cytomegalovirus exposure and HLA in healthy donors. PCR was performed using 60 Vbeta and 13 Jbeta primers. Here immunoSEQ multiplex PCR was the method, and the copy in TCRdb shows in-frame clones only, minus some. The table lists 100,000 to 150,000 clones, roughly 9% of them singletons. Specimen: PBMCs. Every receptor here comes from a woman in her forties in good health and CMV-seropositive.

The genes are TRBV2 and TRBJ1-4, with D possibly matching TRBD1 (6 bases). Trimming shortened V by 3 bases and J by 3 bases, and 11 bases separated the two germline ends. Germline assignment: CDR1 SNHLY and CDR2 FYNNEI. The CDR3 length is 15 residues. The CDR3 region is CASSEITGSNEKLFF. CDR3 bases: TGTGCCAGCAGTGAGATCACAGGGTCTAATGAAAAACTGTTTTTT.

The genes are TRBV6-5 and TRBJ2-2; tentatively, D is TRBD2 (5 bases). Germline V lookup: CDR1 MNHEY, CDR2 SVGAGI. The CDR3 sequence is 12 residues long. Trimming pared 11 bases from V and 2 bases from J, leaving 9 bases between. The CDR3 region is CAVGENTGELFF. The DNA of the CDR3 is TGTGCCGTCGGGGAAAACACCGGGGAGCTGTTTTTT.

CDR3 protein: CASSMAVGNTIYF. The CDR3 DNA reads TGTGCCAGTAGTATGGCCGTTGGAAACACCATATATTTT. The rearrangement links TRBV19 to TRBJ1-3; D not resolved. The CDR3 sequence is 13 residues long. V was clipped by 3 bases and J by 3 bases, with 6 bases between them. In germline, CDR1 is LNHDA, CDR2 SQIVND (reference sequence).

This clone showed up just a few times. V gene TRBV27 combines with J gene TRBJ1-5; D is undetermined. Looked up from germline, CDR1 is MNHEY and CDR2 is SMNVEV (reference sequence). With 3 bases removed from V and 3 bases from J, the gap between germline ends came to 9 bases. The CDR3 runs to 14 residues. In DNA, the CDR3 is TGTGCCAGCAGTTTCGGGCGGGACAATCAGCCCCAGCATTTT. Its protein product is CASSFGRDNQPQHF.

The chain couples TRBV5-1 to TRBJ2-3; TRBD2 agrees at 12 bases. Germline V lookup: CDR1 SGHRS, CDR2 YFSETQ. The CDR3 length is 15 residues. J gave up 4 bases and V 4 bases, and 4 bases lay outside the gene matches. DNA for the CDR3: TGCGCCAGCAGCGCTAGCGGGGGGGCCGCAGATACGCAGTATTTT. As protein: CASSASGGAADTQYF.

V is TRBV27 and J is TRBJ1-6; 9 bases fit TRBD1. Looked up from germline, CDR1 is MNHEY and CDR2 is SMNVEV (reference sequence). The CDR3 has 15 amino acids. V dropped 1 base and J dropped 8; count of bases not matched to a gene: 3. The CDR3 DNA is TGTGCCAGCAGTTTATTCAGGACAGGGGATTCACCCCTCCACTTT. This encodes CASSLFRTGDSPLHF.

DNA of the CDR3: TGTGCCAGCAGCGTAGAGGGTCTAGCGGGGTTCGAGCAGTACTTC. Amino acids: CASSVEGLAGFEQYF. The chain combines TRBV9 with TRBJ2-7; 9 positions agree with TRBD2. Germline CDR1 SGDLS, CDR2 YYNGEE. The CDR3 has 15 residues. J gave up 6 bases and V 0 bases, and 7 bases lay outside the gene matches.

The genes are TRBV13 and TRBJ1-1; D remains ambiguous. V gave up 5 bases and J gave up 2 bases, with 12 bases separating them. The CDR3 has 14 amino acids. Germline-derived CDR1 and CDR2 are PRHDT and FYEKMQ (reference sequence). The CDR3 sequence: CASSPGEGNTEAFF. The CDR3 DNA sequence: TGTGCCAGCAGCCCAGGTGAGGGAAACACTGAAGCTTTCTTT.

This clone was seen a handful of times. This sequence joins TRBV11-2 and TRBJ2-6, with TRBD2 matching over 9 bases. The CDR3 spans 17 residues. Germline values: CDR1 SGHAT, CDR2 FQNNGV. Germline trimming cut 5 bases from V and 4 bases from J; bases unmatched to any gene: 9. This CDR3 reads CASSRSWGLAGANVLTF. CDR3 nucleotide sequence: TGTGCCAGCAGCCGGTCATGGGGACTAGCAGGGGCCAACGTCCTGACTTTC.

This clone has more than one count but fewer than ten. The V and J genes are TRBV13 and TRBJ2-2; a possible D gene is TRBD1 (6 bases). Germline V gene sequence: CDR1 PRHDT, CDR2 FYEKMQ (reference sequence). This CDR3 region has 13 residues. The germline V and J ends were trimmed by 4 bases and 7 bases, with 10 bases remaining between them. CDR3 sequence (DNA): TGTGCCAGCAGCTCTCAGGGGATCGGGGAGCTGTTTTTT. Translated, it gives CASSSQGIGELFF. Complete variable domain (other parts from reference TRBV13 and TRBJ2-2): AAGVIQSPRHLIKEKRETATLKCYPIPRHDTVYWYQQGPGQDPQFLISFYEKMQSDKGSIPDRFSAQQFSDYHSELNMSSLELGDSALYFCASSSQGIGELFFGEGSRLTVL.

This clone has more than one count but fewer than ten. The rearrangement uses TRBV7-2 and TRBJ1-1, with D unclear. V lost 5 bases and J 10 bases, leaving 11 bases between the germline ends. The length of the CDR3 is 11 residues. CDR1 and CDR2 from the germline V gene are SGHTA and FQGNSA. The CDR3 is CASSVRVRAFF. CDR3 DNA: TGTGCCAGCAGCGTTCGGGTTCGAGCTTTCTTT.

The chain has TRBV2 and TRBJ2-7; TRBD2 might be the D (5 bases). Germline V gene sequence: CDR1 SNHLY, CDR2 FYNNEI. Trimming removed 6 bases at V and 3 bases at J, with 15 bases between. The CDR3 totals 14 residues. The CDR3 sequence: CASSARERDYEQYF. CDR3 nucleotide sequence: TGTGCCAGCAGCGCCCGGGAAAGGGACTACGAGCAGTACTTC.

In this sample, this clone turned up a few times. J is TRBJ1-6 and V is TRBV28, with a possible D match to TRBD1 (6 bases). V lost 10 bases, J lost 0 bases, and 13 bases lay in between. The CDR3 loop spans 15 amino acids. The germline gives CDR1 MDHEN, CDR2 SYDVKM. The CDR3 spells CATNQGGSYNSPLHF. The CDR3 DNA reads TGTGCCACCAACCAAGGGGGCTCCTATAATTCACCCCTCCACTTT.

The V and J genes are TRBV25-1 and TRBJ1-1; D is ambiguous. The germline V gene has CDR1 MGHDK and CDR2 SYGVNS. CDR3 length: 13 residues. The V end lost 1 base, the J end lost 8 bases, and 11 bases lay between the germline ends. The CDR3 nucleotides read TGTGCCAGCAGTGAATCTTGGGCAGACGAAGCTTTCTTT. Encoded protein: CASSESWADEAFF.

This clone was detected a few times. The chain uses TRBV4-2 and TRBJ2-3; D not resolved. The V and J ends lost 0 bases and 0 bases respectively, with 13 bases between them. The CDR3 is 17 amino acids. Germline values: CDR1 LGHNA, CDR2 YNFKEQ. This CDR3 reads CASSQDQPPHSTDTQYF. CDR3 nucleotide sequence: TGTGCCAGCAGCCAAGATCAACCCCCACACAGCACAGATACGCAGTATTTT.

Note on this clone: The sample contains more than one DNA sequence encoding this CDR3. The chain carries TRBV5-1 and TRBJ2-1; a weak D match, TRBD2 (6 bases). Germline CDR1 reads SGHRS; CDR2 reads YFSETQ. V dropped 4 bases and J dropped 2 bases, with 16 bases sitting between them. The CDR3 extends over 16 amino acids. The CDR3 nucleotides are TGCGCCAGCAGCCCGACCTCGCGGGGAGCCTACAATGAGCAGTTCTTC. Translated: CASSPTSRGAYNEQFF.

A remark on this clone: This sample also contains other DNA sequences that code for the same CDR3. The gene calls are TRBV10-3 and TRBJ1-3, with D unclear. This CDR3 is built from 12 residues. The germline V gene encodes CDR1 ENHRY and CDR2 SYGVKD. V lost 10 bases and J 1 base, leaving 8 bases between the germline ends. CDR3 in DNA: TGTGCCACTCGTGTGTCTGGAAACACCATATATTTT. The encoded protein is CATRVSGNTIYF.

The J gene is TRBJ2-7, the V gene TRBV9, with TRBD2 matching over 10 bases. Germline lookup yields CDR1 SGDLS and CDR2 YYNGEE. V lost 4 bases and J lost 3; bases outside the gene matches: 7. The CDR3 is 15 residues long. CDR3 bases: TGTGCCAGCAGCCCAAGGACTAGCGGCAACTACGAGCAGTACTTC. Translating gives CASSPRTSGNYEQYF.

The CDR3 reads CSVVTEADTQYF. For the CDR3, the DNA is TGCAGCGTTGTGACAGAGGCAGATACGCAGTATTTT. The chain couples TRBV29-1 to TRBJ2-3, with D perhaps TRBD1 (5 bases). The CDR3 covers 12 residues. The V end was cut by 4 bases, the J end by 4 bases, with 9 bases between. Germline V CDR1 and CDR2: SQVTM, ANQGSEA.

The rearrangement links TRBV14 to TRBJ2-7; D is uncertain. This CDR3 region has 11 residues. Deletions cut 3 bases from V and 3 bases from J, with 3 bases between. Per germline, CDR1 SGHDN and CDR2 FVKESK. The CDR3 sequence is CASSHHYEQYF. Written as DNA, the CDR3 is TGTGCCAGCAGCCATCACTACGAGCAGTACTTC. Together with reference TRBV14 and TRBJ2-7, the CDR3 gives the full variable domain: EAGVTQFPSHSVIEKGQTVTLRCDPISGHDNLYWYRRVMGKEIKFLLHFVKESKQDESGMPNNRFLAERTGGTYSTLKVQPAELEDSGVYFCASSHHYEQYFGPGTRLTVT.

The chain uses TRBV6-5 and TRBJ2-7; 8 positions match TRBD1. V gave up 2 bases and J gave up 3 bases; unmatched junction bases: 6. The CDR3 is 15 residues long. Germline V CDR1 and CDR2: MNHEY, SVGAGI. CDR3 in DNA: TGTGCCAGCAGTTACCGGGGGACAGGTTTCTACGAGCAGTACTTC. Its translation: CASSYRGTGFYEQYF.

This chain uses TRBV5-1 with TRBJ1-3; no clear D gene. The germline V gene encodes CDR1 SGHRS and CDR2 YFSETQ. CDR3 length: 15 residues. Trimming took 4 bases from V and 3 from J, leaving 14 bases between them. Here the CDR3 DNA reads TGCGCCAGCAGCCAGAGGGCAGCCTTTGGAAACACCATATATTTT. This codes for CASSQRAAFGNTIYF. Filled out from reference TRBV5-1 and TRBJ1-3, the complete variable domain reads KAGVTQTPRYLIKTRGQQVTLSCSPISGHRSVSWYQQTPGQGLQFLFEYFSETQRNKGNFPGRFSGRQFSNSRSEMNVSTLELGDSALYLCASSQRAAFGNTIYFGEGSWLTVV.

The chain uses TRBV18 and TRBJ2-7; D possibly corresponds to TRBD2 (6 bases). Germline V gene data show CDR1 as KGHSH and CDR2 as LQKENI. The CDR3 has 12 residues. The V end was cut by 6 bases, the J end by 9 bases, with 15 bases between. The CDR3 spells CASSPDGEAQYF. The CDR3 nucleotides read TGTGCCAGCTCCCCGGACGGGGAGGCGCAGTACTTC.

This chain uses TRBV27 with TRBJ2-7; the D gene is possibly TRBD2 (5 bases). With 3 bases removed from V and 3 bases from J, the gap between germline ends came to 9 bases. Germline-derived CDR1 and CDR2 are MNHEY and SMNVEV (reference sequence). The CDR3 extends over 13 amino acids. The CDR3 DNA sequence: TGTGCCAGCAGTTTTAGAGGGAACTACGAGCAGTACTTC. This codes for CASSFRGNYEQYF.

This clone was counted between two and nine times. The chain couples TRBV2 to TRBJ1-1; D is perhaps TRBD1 (6 bases). V was clipped by 10 bases and J by 3 bases, with 21 bases between them. The CDR3 contains 15 residues. Germline V gene lookup returns CDR1 SNHLY and CDR2 FYNNEI. The CDR3, as DNA: TGTGCCACCAAACGTAACAGGGCTAGGGACACTGAAGCTTTCTTT. The encoded protein is CATKRNRARDTEAFF.